This entry lists 10 T cell receptor beta chains sequenced from one sample in a study of T cell responses to AZD1222 COVID-19 vaccine listed by TCRdb under 2021. Sample time point, as interpreted from the label and publication: baseline before first vaccination. Library preparation employed the immunoSEQ multiplex PCR assay. The source is immuneACCESS, and TCRdb retained only in-frame sequences with V and J called. Part of the clones is not carried over; for the studies checked, unresolved V genes explain less than half of this, and the remainder is unexplained. This sample has about 160,000 clones in its table, and approximately 90% of those were observed once. About 1.6% of the sample is held by the ten biggest clonotypes. Material: peripheral blood, obtained on day 0 of AZD1222 vaccination. The receptor source for this set is an adult in good health.

This clone was observed a single time. V usage is TRBV2 and J usage is TRBJ2-5, with D possibly being TRBD2 (6 bases). Deletions cut 4 bases from V and 3 bases from J, with 6 bases between. Germline CDR1 SNHLY, CDR2 FYNNEI. This CDR3 has 12 amino acids. This chain's CDR3 is CASSGTKETQYF. The DNA for the CDR3 is TGTGCCAGCAGTGGGACTAAAGAGACCCAGTACTTC.

This chain uses TRBV5-1 with TRBJ2-1, with D possibly being TRBD1 (5 bases). The germline gives CDR1 SGHRS, CDR2 YFSETQ. V gave up 2 bases and J gave up 7 bases, with 10 bases separating them. The CDR3 runs to 13 residues. This CDR3 reads CASSLRGANEQFF. The DNA for the CDR3 is TGCGCCAGCAGCTTAAGGGGCGCGAATGAGCAGTTCTTC.

This clone has just one count. The CDR3 sequence is CASSPPGQGRYEQYF. The CDR3 nucleotides are TGTGCCAGTAGTCCGCCGGGACAGGGAAGGTACGAGCAGTACTTC. The chain is built from TRBV19 and TRBJ2-7; 9 nucleotides match TRBD1. The V gene's germline CDR1 is LNHDA and CDR2 SQIVND (reference sequence). This CDR3 is built from 15 residues. The J segment lost 4 bases and the V segment lost 5 bases, leaving 9 bases of the junction unmatched.

Only a few counts were recorded for this clone. This chain uses TRBV13 with TRBJ1-1; D remains unclear. V was pared by 6 bases and J by 1 base, with 15 bases between. The length of the CDR3 is 15 residues. Germline V gene lookup returns CDR1 PRHDT and CDR2 FYEKMQ (reference sequence). CDR3 residues: CASRRAGIWNTEAFF. The CDR3 DNA follows: TGTGCCAGCAGACGCGCGGGGATTTGGAACACTGAAGCTTTCTTT.

The genes are TRBV2 and TRBJ2-2; the D gene could be TRBD1 or TRBD2 (6 bases each). This CDR3 comprises 15 residues. V lost 4 bases and J lost 7, with 16 bases in between. Germline CDR1 is SNHLY and CDR2 is FYNNEI. The CDR3 spells CASSGRRGWNGELFF. In DNA form, the CDR3 reads TGTGCCAGCAGTGGACGGAGGGGGTGGAACGGGGAGCTGTTTTTT.

V and J are TRBV4-1 and TRBJ2-5, with D hard to call. Germline lookup yields CDR1 MGHRA and CDR2 YSYEKL. The germline V and J ends were trimmed by 0 bases and 5 bases, with 4 bases remaining between them. The CDR3 sequence is 12 residues long. The DNA for the CDR3 is TGCGCCAGCAGCCAAGATTTGGAGACCCAGTACTTC. Its protein product is CASSQDLETQYF.

This clone was seen once. This chain uses TRBV9 with TRBJ2-4, with TRBD2 identical over 12 bases. Germline V lookup: CDR1 SGDLS, CDR2 YYNGEE. The CDR3 length is 21 residues. V lost 3 bases to trimming and J lost 0 bases; unmatched junction nucleotides: 16. CDR3 nucleotides: TGTGCCAGCAGCGAGTCCGCTATTACTAGCGGGGGGCGCTTAGCCAAAAACATTCAGTACTTC. It specifies CASSESAITSGGRLAKNIQYF.

CDR3 region: CASTFQQGTQPQHF. For the CDR3, the DNA is TGTGCCAGCACCTTTCAACAGGGGACTCAGCCCCAGCATTTT. This sequence joins TRBV18 and TRBJ1-5; 7 bases are shared with TRBD1. The germline V gene encodes CDR1 KGHSH and CDR2 LQKENI. The V and J ends lost 8 bases and 6 bases, in that order; junction bases with no gene match: 10. The CDR3 sequence is 14 residues long.

V is TRBV6-5 and J is TRBJ1-2; possible D gene TRBD1, 5 bases. Germline V lookup: CDR1 MNHEY, CDR2 SVGAGI. The germline V and J ends were trimmed by 6 bases and 8 bases, with 22 bases remaining between them. The CDR3 extends over 15 amino acids. CDR3: CASSSTEKRGSGYTF. In nucleotides, the CDR3 is TGTGCCAGCAGCTCTACCGAGAAGAGGGGTTCCGGCTACACCTTC.

V gene TRBV3-1 (or the pseudogene TRBV3-2) combines with J gene TRBJ1-4; the match to TRBD1 covers 8 bases. Germline V gene sequence: CDR1 LGHDT, CDR2 YNNKEL (reference sequence). V lost 4 bases, J lost 6 bases, and 4 bases stayed unmatched. The CDR3 spans 14 residues. This CDR3 is CASSPGTGYEKLFF. The CDR3 nucleotides are TGTGCCAGCAGCCCTGGGACAGGATATGAAAAACTGTTTTTT.